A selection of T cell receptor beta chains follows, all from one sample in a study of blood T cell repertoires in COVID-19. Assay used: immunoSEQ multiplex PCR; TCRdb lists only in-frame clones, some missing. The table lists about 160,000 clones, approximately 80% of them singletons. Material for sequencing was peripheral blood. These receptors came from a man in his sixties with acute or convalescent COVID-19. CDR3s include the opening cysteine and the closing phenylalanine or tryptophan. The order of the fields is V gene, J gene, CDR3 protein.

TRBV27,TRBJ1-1,CASSLRGTAEAFF
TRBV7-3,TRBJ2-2,CASSLEGESTGELFF
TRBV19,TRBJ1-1,CASSIPTGVTEAFF
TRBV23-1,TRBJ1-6,CASSQRDRGRRNSPLHF
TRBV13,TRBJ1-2,CASSLGTGEGYGYTF
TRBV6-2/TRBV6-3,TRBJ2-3,CASSSGGGADTQYF
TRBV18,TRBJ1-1,CASSPGTKGKDTEAFF
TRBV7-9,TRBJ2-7,CASSLAMTVGEQYF
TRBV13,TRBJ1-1,CASSLGVVEGNTEAFF
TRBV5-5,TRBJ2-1,CASTPGLNSNEQFF
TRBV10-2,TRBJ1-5,CASKPGQGNQPQHF
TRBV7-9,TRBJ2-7,CASSTGQGSTEQYF
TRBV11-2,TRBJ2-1,CASSPKDRQGRNEQFF
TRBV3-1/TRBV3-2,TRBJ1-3,CASSQEAGLGTIYF
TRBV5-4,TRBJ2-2,CASSLSAGGRVGELFF
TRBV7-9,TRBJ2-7,CASSSGQGVLVYEQYF
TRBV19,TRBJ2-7,CASSSEGWEQYF
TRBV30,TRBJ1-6,CAWSVQGATNSPLHF
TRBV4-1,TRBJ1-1,CASSQAPRDDTEAFF
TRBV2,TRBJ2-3,CASSEALLRGASLMDTQYF
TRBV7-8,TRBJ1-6,CASSLEYGQGYSPLHF
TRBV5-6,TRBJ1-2,CASSLWTRLDGYTF
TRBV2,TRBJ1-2,CASIPPGYGYTF
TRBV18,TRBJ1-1,CASSQDRGWSEAFF
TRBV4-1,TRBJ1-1,CASSQDSFWTEAFF
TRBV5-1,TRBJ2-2,CASSLGTGQVNTGELFF